This T cell receptor (beta chain) was obtained from a study of T cells in Graves' hyperthyroidism and ophthalmopathy. Regarding the study as a whole: Most thyroid clonotypes expanded above 0.001 were also detected in blood.

TCR beta CDR3 sequences were amplified from RNA transcripts. HTBI primers were the set used in a first-round RT-PCR of the TCR CDR3. TCRdb reanalysed the multiplex PCR reads using MiXCR and keeps one entry per CDR3 protein. Here the sample spans about 480,000 distinct CDR3 sequences, 13% to 15% being singletons. The study enrolled patients aged 18 to 65 with newly diagnosed hyperthyroidism of under 2 months' duration. Based on clinical symptoms, serum thyroxine and TRAb, thyroid ultrasound and orbital computed tomography, diagnoses were reached. Fresh peripheral blood, 9.5 to 10 ml of it, supplied the PBMCs. CDR3 length equals 17 residues. Germline CDR1 SGHRS, CDR2 YFSETQ. Deletions cut 0 bases from V and 4 bases from J, with 17 bases between. There are many counts of this clonotype. Antigen unknown.

This chain connects TRBV5-1 to TRBJ2-1; D assignment may be TRBD1 or TRBD2 (6 bases each). The receptor was derived from a woman in her late teens or twenties with Graves' hyperthyroidism. Sequenced input: blood. CDR3 nucleotide sequence: TGCGCCAGCAGCTTGGAGTTATGGCGGGACAATTACAATGAGCAGTTCTTC. Translating it yields CASSLELWRDNYNEQFF.